This T cell receptor (beta chain) originates from a study of breast tumors, draining lymph nodes, adjacent tissues. This CDR3 spans 14 amino acids. V lost 1 base, J lost 4 bases, and 14 bases lay in between. Germline V CDR1 and CDR2: DFQATT, SNEGSKA (reference sequence). Findings of the study overall: Compared with basal-like, luminal-like tumors shared significantly more repertoire with nontumor tissue. Compared with lymph nodes, tumors were less diverse; compared with nontumor tissue, more. The data were judged consistent with most tumor T cells coming from lymph node and expanding in tumor. The lymph node origin of tumor T cells was framed as consistent with a hypothesis, not demonstrated.

With regard to this clonotype: Antigen specificity is unknown.

One entry per CDR3 protein results from TCRdb running MiXCR on the multiplex PCR reads. The sample includes about 31,000 distinct CDR3 sequences, 63% of them seen just once. Specimen: breast tumor tissue. This sequence originates from a female donor with breast cancer. Some clones in this sample may be carry-over from other donors' samples. V gene TRBV20-1 combines with J gene TRBJ2-7; TRBD1 is a possible D gene (7 bases). CDR3 in DNA: TGCAGTGCTAGAGTAGGAGGGGGCGCATACGAGCAGTACTTC. It codes for CSARVGGGAYEQYF.